This entry concerns a single T cell receptor (beta chain). Its recognized antigen is unknown. No per-base quality is available; no much larger clone lies one base away. Receptor libraries were prepared by the immunoSEQ multiplex PCR assay. What TCRdb holds here is the immuneACCESS table cut down to in-frame rearrangements. Part of the clones is not present; checked against another copy, under half of the missing clones reflect an unresolved V gene, and the others are unexplained. For this sample the table gives roughly 76,000 clones, of which roughly 94% were detected only once. 0.26% of the sample comes from the top ten. The sample belongs to a study of technical replicates of blood from a handful of donors (dated by TCRdb to 2015 to 2018). V loses 3 bases, J loses 1 base, and the germline ends lie 10 bases apart. Spanning cysteine to phenylalanine, the CDR3 consists of 15 amino acids. The DNA shown is the 45-base CDR3, in frame from base 1. Sequences SGDLS (CDR1) and YYNGEE (CDR2) are obtained from the germline V gene.

Sequencing was performed on T cells isolated from PBMCs. The receptor was derived from a human donor in good health. This sequence uses TRBV9 and TRBJ2-2, and TRBD1 may be the D gene, going by 5 matching bases. The bases are TGTGCCAGCAGCGCCCAAGGACAGAACACCGGGGAGCTGTTTTTT. Its protein reads: CASSAQGQNTGELFF.